The clone carrying this TCR beta chain turned up a few times. Its specificity is unknown. Germline-derived CDR1 and CDR2 are DFQATT and SNEGSKA (reference sequence). V was pared by 4 bases and J by 2 bases, with 4 bases of the junction left unmatched. The CDR3 runs to 13 residues. The data are from a study of post-analysis software for immune sequencing data. Whole-study results and caveats: Several TRBV segments (TRBV5-6, TRBV5-1 and TRBV20-1 among them) occurred more frequently in patients than in controls.

Researchers reported that TCR beta cDNA libraries carried unique molecular identifiers. A single record per CDR3 protein comes from TCRdb applying MiXCR to the PCR reads. The sample lists hundreds of thousands of distinct CDR3 sequences; 59% were seen once. This receptor was taken from a girl under 10 years old with multiple sclerosis. This chain joins TRBV20-1 and TRBJ1-2; TRBD1 aligns across 7 bases. The sequencing sample was made of blood. CDR3 amino acids: CSATGTDNYGYTF. CDR3 DNA: TGCAGTGCTACCGGGACAGACAACTATGGCTACACCTTC.